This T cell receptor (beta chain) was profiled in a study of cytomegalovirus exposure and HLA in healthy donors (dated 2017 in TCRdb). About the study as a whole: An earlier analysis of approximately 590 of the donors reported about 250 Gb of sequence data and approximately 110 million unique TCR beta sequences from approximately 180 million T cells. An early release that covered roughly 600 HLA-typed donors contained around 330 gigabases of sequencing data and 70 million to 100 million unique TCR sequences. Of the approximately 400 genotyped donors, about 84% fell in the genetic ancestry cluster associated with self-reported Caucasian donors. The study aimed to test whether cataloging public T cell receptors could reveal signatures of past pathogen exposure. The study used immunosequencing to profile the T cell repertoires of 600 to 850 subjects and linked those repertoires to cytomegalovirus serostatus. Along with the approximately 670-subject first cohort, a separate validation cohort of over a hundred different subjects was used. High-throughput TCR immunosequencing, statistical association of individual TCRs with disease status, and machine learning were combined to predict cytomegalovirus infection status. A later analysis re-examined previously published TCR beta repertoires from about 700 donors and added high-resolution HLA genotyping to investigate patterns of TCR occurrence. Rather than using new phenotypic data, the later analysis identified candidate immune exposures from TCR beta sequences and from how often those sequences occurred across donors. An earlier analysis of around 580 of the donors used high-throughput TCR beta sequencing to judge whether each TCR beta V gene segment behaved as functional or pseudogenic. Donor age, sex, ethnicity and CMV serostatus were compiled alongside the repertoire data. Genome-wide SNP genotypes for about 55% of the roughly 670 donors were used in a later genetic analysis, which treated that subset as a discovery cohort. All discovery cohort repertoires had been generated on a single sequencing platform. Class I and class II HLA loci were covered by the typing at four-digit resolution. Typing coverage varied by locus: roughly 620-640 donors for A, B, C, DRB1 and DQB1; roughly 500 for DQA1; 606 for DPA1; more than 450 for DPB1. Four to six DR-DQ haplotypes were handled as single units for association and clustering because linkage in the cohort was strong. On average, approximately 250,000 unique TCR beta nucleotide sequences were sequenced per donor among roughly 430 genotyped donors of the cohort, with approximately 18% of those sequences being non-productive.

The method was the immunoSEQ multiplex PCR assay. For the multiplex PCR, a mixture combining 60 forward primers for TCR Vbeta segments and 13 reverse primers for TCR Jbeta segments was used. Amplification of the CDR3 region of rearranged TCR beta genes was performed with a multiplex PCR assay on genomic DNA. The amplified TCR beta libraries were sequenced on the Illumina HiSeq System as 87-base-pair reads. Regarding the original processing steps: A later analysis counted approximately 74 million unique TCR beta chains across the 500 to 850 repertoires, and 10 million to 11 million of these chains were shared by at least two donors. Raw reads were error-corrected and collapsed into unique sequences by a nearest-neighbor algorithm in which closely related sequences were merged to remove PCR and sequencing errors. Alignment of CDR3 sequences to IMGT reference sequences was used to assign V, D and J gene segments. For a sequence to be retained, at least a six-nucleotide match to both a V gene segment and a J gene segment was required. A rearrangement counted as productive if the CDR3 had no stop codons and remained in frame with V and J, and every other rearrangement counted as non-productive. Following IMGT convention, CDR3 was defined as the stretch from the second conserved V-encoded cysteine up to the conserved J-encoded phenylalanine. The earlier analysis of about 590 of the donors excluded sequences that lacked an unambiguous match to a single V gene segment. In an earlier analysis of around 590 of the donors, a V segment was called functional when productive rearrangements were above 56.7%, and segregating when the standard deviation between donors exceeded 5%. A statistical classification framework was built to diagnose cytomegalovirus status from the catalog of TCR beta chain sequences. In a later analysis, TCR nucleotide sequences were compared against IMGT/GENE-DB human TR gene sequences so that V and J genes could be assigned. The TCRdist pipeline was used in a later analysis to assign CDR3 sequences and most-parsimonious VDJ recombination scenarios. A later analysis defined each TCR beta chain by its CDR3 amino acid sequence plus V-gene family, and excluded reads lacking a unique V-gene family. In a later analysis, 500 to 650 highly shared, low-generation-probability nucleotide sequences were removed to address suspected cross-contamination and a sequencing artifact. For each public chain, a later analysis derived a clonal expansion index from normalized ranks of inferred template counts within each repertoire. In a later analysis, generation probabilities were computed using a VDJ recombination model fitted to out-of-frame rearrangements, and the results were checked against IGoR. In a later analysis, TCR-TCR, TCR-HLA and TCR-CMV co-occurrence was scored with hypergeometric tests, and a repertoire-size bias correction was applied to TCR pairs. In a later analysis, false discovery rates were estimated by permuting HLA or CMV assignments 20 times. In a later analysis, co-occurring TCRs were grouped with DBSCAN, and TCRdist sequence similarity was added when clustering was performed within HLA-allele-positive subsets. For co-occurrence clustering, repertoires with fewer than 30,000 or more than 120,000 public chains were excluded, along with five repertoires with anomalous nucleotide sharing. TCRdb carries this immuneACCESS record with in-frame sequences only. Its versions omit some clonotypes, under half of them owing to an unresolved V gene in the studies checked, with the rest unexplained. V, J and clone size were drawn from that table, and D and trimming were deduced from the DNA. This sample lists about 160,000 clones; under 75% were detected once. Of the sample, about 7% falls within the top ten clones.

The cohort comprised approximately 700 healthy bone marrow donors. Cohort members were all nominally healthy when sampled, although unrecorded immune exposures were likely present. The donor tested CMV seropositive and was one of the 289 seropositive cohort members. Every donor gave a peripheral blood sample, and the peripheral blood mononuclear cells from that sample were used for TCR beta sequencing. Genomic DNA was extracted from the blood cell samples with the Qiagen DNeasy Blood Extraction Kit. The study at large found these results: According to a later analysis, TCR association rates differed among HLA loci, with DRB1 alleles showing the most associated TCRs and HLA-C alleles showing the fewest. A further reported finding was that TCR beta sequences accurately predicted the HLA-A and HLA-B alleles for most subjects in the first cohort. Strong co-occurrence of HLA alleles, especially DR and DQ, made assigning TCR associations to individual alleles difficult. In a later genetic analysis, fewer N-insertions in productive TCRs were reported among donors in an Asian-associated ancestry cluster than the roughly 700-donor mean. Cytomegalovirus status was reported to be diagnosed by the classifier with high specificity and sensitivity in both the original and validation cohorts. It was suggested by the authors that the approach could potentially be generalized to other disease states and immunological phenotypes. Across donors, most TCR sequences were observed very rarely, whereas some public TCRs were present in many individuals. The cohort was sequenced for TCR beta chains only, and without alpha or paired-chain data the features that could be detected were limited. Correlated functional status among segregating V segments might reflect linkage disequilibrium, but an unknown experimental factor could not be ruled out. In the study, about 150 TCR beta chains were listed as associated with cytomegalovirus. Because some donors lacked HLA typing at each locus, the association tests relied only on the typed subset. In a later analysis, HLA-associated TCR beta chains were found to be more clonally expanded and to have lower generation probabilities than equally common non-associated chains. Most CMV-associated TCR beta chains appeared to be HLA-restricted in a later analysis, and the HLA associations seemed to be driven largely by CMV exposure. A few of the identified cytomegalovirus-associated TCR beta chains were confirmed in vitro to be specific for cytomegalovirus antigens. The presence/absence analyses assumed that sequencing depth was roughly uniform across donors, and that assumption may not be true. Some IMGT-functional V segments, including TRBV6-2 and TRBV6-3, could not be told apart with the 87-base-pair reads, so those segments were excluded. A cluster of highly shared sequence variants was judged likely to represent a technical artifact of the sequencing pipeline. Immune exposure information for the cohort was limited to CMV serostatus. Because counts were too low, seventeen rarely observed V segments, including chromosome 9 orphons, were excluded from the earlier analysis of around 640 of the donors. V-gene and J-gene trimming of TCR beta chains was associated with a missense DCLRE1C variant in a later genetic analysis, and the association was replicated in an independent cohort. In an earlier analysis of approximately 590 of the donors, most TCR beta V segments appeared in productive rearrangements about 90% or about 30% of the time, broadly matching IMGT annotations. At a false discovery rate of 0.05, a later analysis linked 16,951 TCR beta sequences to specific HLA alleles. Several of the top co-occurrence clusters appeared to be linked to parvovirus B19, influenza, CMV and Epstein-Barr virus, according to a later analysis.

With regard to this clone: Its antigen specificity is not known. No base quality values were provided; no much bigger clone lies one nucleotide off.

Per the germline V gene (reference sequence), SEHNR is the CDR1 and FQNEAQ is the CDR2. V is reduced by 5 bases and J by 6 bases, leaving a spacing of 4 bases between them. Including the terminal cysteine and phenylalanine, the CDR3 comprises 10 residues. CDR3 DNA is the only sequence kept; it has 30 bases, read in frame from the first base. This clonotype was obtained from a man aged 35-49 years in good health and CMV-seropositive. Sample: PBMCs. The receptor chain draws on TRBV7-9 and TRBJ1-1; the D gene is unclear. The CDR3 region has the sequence CASSRAEAFF. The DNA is TGTGCCAGCAGCCGGGCTGAAGCTTTCTTT.